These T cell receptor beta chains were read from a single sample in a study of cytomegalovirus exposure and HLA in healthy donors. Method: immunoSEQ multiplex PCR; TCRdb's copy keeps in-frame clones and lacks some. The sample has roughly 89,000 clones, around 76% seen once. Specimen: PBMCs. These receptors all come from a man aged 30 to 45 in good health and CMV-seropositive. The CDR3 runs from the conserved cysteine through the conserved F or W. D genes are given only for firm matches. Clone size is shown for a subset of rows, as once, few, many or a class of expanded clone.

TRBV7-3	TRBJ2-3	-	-	CASSLNPGGTDTQYF	TGTGCCAGCAGCTTAAATCCTGGAGGGACAGATACGCAGTATTTT
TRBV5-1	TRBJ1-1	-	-	CASSLNIPNTEAFF	TGCGCCAGCAGCTTGAACATTCCGAACACTGAAGCTTTCTTT
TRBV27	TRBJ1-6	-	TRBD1	CASSGTGVLSYNSPLHF	TGTGCCAGCAGTGGTACAGGGGTTCTGTCCTATAATTCACCCCTCCACTTT
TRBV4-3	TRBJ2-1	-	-	CASSQVNGDYNEQFF	TGCGCCAGCAGCCAAGTTAACGGAGATTACAATGAGCAGTTCTTC
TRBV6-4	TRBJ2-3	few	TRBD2	CASSISGGGTDTQYF	TGTGCCAGCAGCATTAGCGGGGGAGGCACAGATACGCAGTATTTT
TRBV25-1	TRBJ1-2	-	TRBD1	CASLSTSGQAGFGYTF	TGTGCCAGCCTATCGACTTCAGGACAGGCAGGGTTTGGCTACACCTTC
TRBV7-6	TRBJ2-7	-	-	CASSPHKGGPYEQYF	TGTGCCAGCAGCCCGCACAAGGGAGGTCCTTACGAGCAGTACTTC
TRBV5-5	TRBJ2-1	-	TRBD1	CASRRTGSNEQFF	TGTGCCAGCAGACGGACAGGGAGCAATGAGCAGTTCTTC
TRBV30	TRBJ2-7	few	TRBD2	CAWTPLAGGYPYEQYF	TGTGCCTGGACCCCACTAGCGGGGGGATACCCCTACGAGCAGTACTTC
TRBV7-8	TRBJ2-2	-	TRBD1	CASSPRTGGFANTGELFF	TGTGCCAGCAGTCCCCGGACAGGGGGCTTCGCGAACACCGGGGAGCTGTTTTTT
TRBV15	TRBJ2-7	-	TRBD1	CATSRDRQGAYEQYF	TGTGCCACCAGCAGAGATCGACAGGGGGCTTACGAGCAGTACTTC
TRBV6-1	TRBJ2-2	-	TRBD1	CASSEAGTGVGFPGELFF	TGTGCCAGCAGTGAAGCTGGGACAGGGGTGGGGTTCCCCGGGGAGCTGTTTTTT
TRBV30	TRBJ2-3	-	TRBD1	CAWNRGSTDTQYF	TGTGCCTGGAACAGGGGATCCACAGATACGCAGTATTTT
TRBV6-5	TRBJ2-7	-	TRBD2	CASSQSGGAWYEQYF	TGTGCCAGCAGTCAAAGCGGGGGGGCGTGGTACGAGCAGTACTTC
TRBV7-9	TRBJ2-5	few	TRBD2	CASSLAPGGQETQYF	TGTGCCAGCAGCTTAGCCCCGGGGGGCCAAGAGACCCAGTACTTC
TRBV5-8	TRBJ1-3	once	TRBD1	CASSPDREYTIYF	TGTGCCAGCAGCCCCGACAGGGAATACACCATATATTTT
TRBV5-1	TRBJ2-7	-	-	CASSLLWGPAYEQYF	TGCGCCAGCAGCTTGTTGTGGGGGCCCGCCTACGAGCAGTACTTC
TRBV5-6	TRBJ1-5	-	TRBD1	CASSYRTGGDQPQHF	TGTGCCAGCAGCTATAGAACAGGGGGGGATCAGCCCCAGCATTTT
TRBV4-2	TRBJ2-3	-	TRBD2	CASSPISSGGSDTQYF	TGTGCCAGCAGCCCCATTTCTAGCGGGGGTTCAGATACGCAGTATTTT
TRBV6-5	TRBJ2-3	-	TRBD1	CASSYYGDRGADTQYF	TGTGCCAGCAGTTACTACGGGGACAGGGGAGCAGATACGCAGTATTTT
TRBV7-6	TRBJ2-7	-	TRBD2	CASSLGGGENYEQYF	TGTGCCAGCAGCTTAGGGGGGGGAGAGAACTACGAGCAGTACTTC
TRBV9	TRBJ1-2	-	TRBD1	CASSVAGQGAMRGYTF	TGTGCCAGCAGCGTAGCTGGACAGGGGGCGATGCGTGGCTACACCTTC
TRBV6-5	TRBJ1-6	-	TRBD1	CASSYETGQSSPLHF	TGTGCCAGCAGTTACGAGACAGGGCAAAGTTCACCCCTCCACTTT
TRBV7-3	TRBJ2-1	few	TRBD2	CASSLGAGATYNEQFF	TGTGCCAGCAGCTTAGGGGCGGGAGCAACCTACAATGAGCAGTTCTTC
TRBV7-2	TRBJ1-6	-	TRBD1	CASSHGQELYNSPLHF	TGTGCCAGCAGTCACGGACAGGAGCTATATAATTCACCCCTCCACTTT
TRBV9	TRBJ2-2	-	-	CASSVAVTGELFF	TGTGCCAGCAGCGTAGCCGTCACCGGGGAGCTGTTTTTT
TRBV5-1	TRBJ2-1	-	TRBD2	CASTLRTSGGTMRQFF	TGCGCCAGCACTCTCAGGACTAGCGGGGGGACCATGCGGCAGTTCTTC
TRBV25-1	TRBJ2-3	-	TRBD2	CASSGSGGAGDTQYF	TGTGCCAGCAGTGGCAGCGGGGGGGCGGGAGATACGCAGTATTTT
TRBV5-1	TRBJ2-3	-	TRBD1	CASSLGQGGPTDTQYF	TGCGCCAGCAGCTTGGGACAGGGCGGCCCCACAGATACGCAGTATTTT
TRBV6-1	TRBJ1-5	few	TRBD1	CASKGTGDSQPQHF	TGTGCCAGCAAGGGGACAGGGGATAGTCAGCCCCAGCATTTT
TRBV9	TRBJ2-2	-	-	CASSSYSAGELFF	TGTGCCAGCAGCTCCTATAGCGCCGGGGAGCTGTTTTTT